This TCR beta chain was found in a study of monozygotic twins with inflammatory bowel disease. Regarding the study as a whole: For IBD patients, clonotypes shared with others were fewer than for healthy twins, especially with disease activity. Healthy co-twins, by inverse Simpson, had higher TCRbeta diversity than their siblings with IBD.

Points on this clonotype: Its specificity is unknown.

This CDR3 comprises 15 residues. Germline V gene lookup returns CDR1 SQVTM and CDR2 ANQGSEA. UMIs incorporating a 6-nucleotide sample barcode were appended by means of template switching. No DNA is given; TCRdb re-called the 5' RACE reads and lists each CDR3 protein once. The sample spans fewer than 200,000 distinct CDR3 sequences; the ten largest clones claim 2.5% to 3%. J is TRBJ2-1 and V is TRBV29-1; TCRdb outputs TRBD1, but without DNA this stays unchecked. This clonotype was obtained from a human donor with ulcerative colitis or Crohn's disease, or a healthy co-twin of an affected twin (not recorded which). Sample: blood. CDR3 sequence reads: CSVVGPQGALNEQFF.